Included here is one T cell receptor beta chain sequence, with context. Its antigen remains unidentified. PCR used 60 Vbeta primers and 13 Jbeta primers. The assay was immunoSEQ multiplex PCR, and TCRdb's table has in-frame clones only and misses some. The data contain roughly 150,000 clones, more than 75% of them singletons. These data belong to a study of cytomegalovirus exposure and HLA in healthy donors. General observations from the study: Several of the most significant clusters were apparently associated with common viral pathogens in a later analysis.

V was clipped by 3 bases and J by 6 bases, with 12 bases between them. The CDR3 has 13 residues. Germline CDR1 and CDR2: SGHDN and FVKESK. The V and J genes are TRBV14 and TRBJ2-7; the D gene is possibly TRBD2 (5 bases). This TCR was recovered from a male donor in good health and CMV-seronegative. Material: PBMCs. Here the CDR3 DNA reads TGTGCCAGCAGCCAGGCCCGAGGAGGCGAGCAGTACTTC. Protein: CASSQARGGEQYF.